The 2 T cell receptor beta chains listed next were all sequenced from one sample in a study of blood T cell repertoires in COVID-19. Data came from immunoSEQ multiplex PCR; TCRdb stores just in-frame clones and leaves some out. The top ten clones hold 2.2% of a sample with around 220,000 clones, about 86% of them seen once. Sequenced: peripheral blood. The receptor source for this set is a woman aged 50 to 60 with acute or convalescent COVID-19.

The rearrangement links TRBV6-6 to TRBJ1-1; 7 bases fit TRBD1. Germline CDR1 is MNHNY and CDR2 is SVGAGI (reference sequence). This CDR3 is built from 14 residues. Germline trimming cut 10 bases from V and 3 bases from J; bases unmatched to any gene: 11. The CDR3 DNA reads TGTGCCACCTCGACAGGGTATCTTGACACTGAAGCTTTCTTT. Its translation is CATSTGYLDTEAFF.

This chain joins TRBV10-3 and TRBJ2-3; maybe TRBD1 (6 bases). Per germline, CDR1 ENHRY and CDR2 SYGVKD. CDR3 length equals 14 residues. V was pared by 5 bases and J by 4 bases, with 13 bases between. CDR3 amino acids: CAISSTGGPDTQYF. CDR3 bases: TGTGCCATCAGTTCGACAGGAGGCCCAGATACGCAGTATTTT.